One and the same sample provided the 15 T cell receptor beta chains below, sequenced in a study of tumor-infiltrating lymphocytes in primary liver carcinoma. Alongside blood RNA obtained from unsorted whole blood, germline DNA was also extracted. cDNA specific to TCR beta was made from about 550 ng of total RNA, with a constant-region primer employed for priming. Amplification in three nested multiplex PCR rounds with slightly modified ARM-PCR gave rise to TCR beta libraries. In the first two PCR rounds, TRBV1-TRBV30 forward primers were paired with a C-beta reverse primer, and each round lasted approximately 9 cycles. TCRdb reprocessed the multiplex PCR reads with MiXCR, giving one entry per CDR3 protein. The table shows hundreds of thousands of distinct CDR3 sequences, with 65% occurring only once. Sequenced input: peripheral blood. Source of these receptors: a man aged 35 to 55 with primary liver carcinoma and hepatitis B virus infection.

With regard to this clonotype: A read error may be the cause here, since a much bigger clone is one base away. CDR3: CASSGTNTAELFF. The CDR3, as DNA: TGTGCCAGCAGCGGGACGAACACCGCGGAGCTGTTTTTT. The V call is TRBV6-1, the J call TRBJ2-2, with D perhaps being TRBD1 or TRBD2 (5 bases each). Per the germline V gene, CDR1 is MNHNS and CDR2 is SASEGT. This CDR3 contains 13 residues.

V gene TRBV29-1 combines with J gene TRBJ1-2; D may be TRBD1 (6 bases). The CDR3 length is 12 residues. Germline-derived CDR1 and CDR2 are SQVTM and ANQGSEA. The ends were cut back, 6 bases at V and 5 bases at J, with 13 bases in the middle. CDR3: CSVGHEAYGYTF. Here the CDR3 DNA reads TGCAGCGTGGGACACGAGGCATATGGCTACACCTTC.

Details on this clonotype: This could be a read error, since a much larger clone is one nucleotide away. This likely comes from a read error, as the CDR3 has no conserved phenylalanine or tryptophan at its end. The CDR3 bases are TGTGCCAGCAGCTTCGGGGGGCCCTACGAGCAGTACTCC. It specifies CASSFGGPYEQYS. This chain connects TRBV11-2 to TRBJ2-7; tentative D call: TRBD2 (7 bases). The germline gives CDR1 SGHAT, CDR2 FQNNGV. V was clipped by 3 bases and J by 2 bases, with 8 bases between them. The CDR3 runs 13 residues.

In this sample, this clonotype turned up a few times. The V call is TRBV7-9, the J call TRBJ2-2; perhaps TRBD1 as D (6 bases). V was pared by 8 bases and J by 0 bases, with 16 bases between. This CDR3 spans 16 amino acids. From germline, CDR1 is SEHNR and CDR2 FQNEAQ (reference sequence). The CDR3 protein is CASPREQGSNTGELFF. In DNA, the CDR3 is TGTGCCAGCCCACGGGAACAGGGATCGAACACCGGGGAGCTGTTTTTT.

Comment on this clonotype: Germline and junction disagree at one end, which may indicate a read error. The chain joins TRBV10-2 to TRBJ2-6, with D perhaps TRBD1 (5 bases). This CDR3 spans 16 amino acids. Germline CDR1 and CDR2: WSHSY and SAAADI. The DNA for the CDR3 is TGTGCCAGCAGTGCCAATCTTGACTCTGGGGCCAACGTCCTGGCTTTC. Protein: CASSANLDSGANVLAF.

Concerning this clonotype: One end of the junction varies from germline; a read error may be responsible. DNA of the CDR3: TGTGCCAGCAGCCGTGGGACGGAGACAACTAATGAAAAATTGTTTTTT. It specifies CASSRGTETTNEKLFF. V gene TRBV4-2 combines with J gene TRBJ1-4; D possibly corresponds to TRBD1 (5 bases). This CDR3 is built from 16 residues. CDR1 and CDR2 from the germline V gene are LGHNA and YNFKEQ.

This clonotype was seen many times. The chain links TRBV29-1 to TRBJ2-7, with a tentative D call TRBD1 (8 bases). This CDR3 has 13 residues. Germline CDR1 is SQVTM and CDR2 is ANQGSEA. Trimming left V 7 bases short and J 2 bases short, with 15 bases between. The CDR3 region is CSGGGTGAYEQYF. CDR3 nucleotide sequence: TGCAGCGGGGGGGGGACAGGAGCCTACGAGCAGTACTTC.

Details on this clonotype: Given the absence of the conserved phenylalanine or tryptophan at the CDR3 end, a read error is likely. The rearrangement uses TRBV5-1 and TRBJ1-2, with no clear D. Trimming cost V 0 bases and J 3 bases, with 21 bases left between them. Looked up from germline, CDR1 is SGHRS and CDR2 is YFSETQ. The CDR3 contains 18 residues. The CDR3 spells CASSLGISVETRDYGYTL. For the CDR3, the DNA is TGCGCCAGCAGCTTGGGGATTAGCGTGGAGACAAGAGACTATGGCTACACCTTA.

As to this clonotype: Since a much larger clone is just one base distant, this may be a read error. V gene TRBV6-2 or TRBV6-3 combines with J gene TRBJ2-1, with 7 nucleotides matching TRBD2. Unmatched junction bases numbered 8, after V lost 5 bases and J lost 1 base. This CDR3 is 16 amino acids long. Germline CDR1 MNHEY, CDR2 SVGEGT. The CDR3 nucleotides read TGTGCCAGCAGTCCCCTAGCGGAAGCATCCTACAATGAGCAGTTCTTC. It specifies CASSPLAEASYNEQFF.

To note about this clonotype: A much larger clone lies one base from this, so it may be a read error. The chain combines TRBV6-6 with TRBJ1-1; no clear D gene. Germline V gives CDR1 MNHNY, CDR2 SVGAGI (reference sequence). Trimming shortened V by 6 bases and J by 10 bases, and 12 bases separated the two germline ends. The CDR3 has 11 residues. CDR3 sequence: CASRDHGSAFF. The CDR3 DNA sequence: TGTGCCAGCAGAGATCATGGATCAGCTTTCTTT.

This clonotype was seen more than once but under ten times. The chain employs TRBV4-2 and TRBJ2-2; the match to TRBD2 covers 7 bases. CDR3 length: 17 amino acids. From germline, CDR1 is LGHNA and CDR2 YNFKEQ. CDR3 nucleotide sequence: TGTACTAGCAGCCAAGTCCTAGCGGCTCTAGGATCGGGGGAGCTGTTTTTT. It codes for CTSSQVLAALGSGELFF.

With respect to this clonotype: An end of the junction differs from the germline gene, which may be a read error. The chain combines TRBV20-1 with TRBJ2-1; TRBD2 might be the D (6 bases). The CDR3 is made up of 10 amino acids. Germline V lookup: CDR1 DFQATT, CDR2 SNEGSKA (reference sequence). Here the CDR3 reads CSANSGEEFF. The CDR3 DNA reads TGCAGTGCTAATAGCGGTGAGGAGTTCTTC.

On this clonotype itself: This may be a read error, as it is one base from a much larger clone. The rearrangement joins TRBV4-1 to TRBJ2-3, with 7 positions matching TRBD1. V lost 4 bases and J lost 4; bases outside the gene matches: 5. CDR3 length: 14 amino acids. The germline gives CDR1 MGHRA, CDR2 YSYEKL. The DNA for the CDR3 is TGCGCCAGCAGCCCAAACACAGGGGCAGATACGCAGTATTTT. Protein: CASSPNTGADTQYF.

A note on this clonotype: Compared with germline, one end of the junction differs, possibly owing to a read error. The chain recombines TRBV4-2 with TRBJ1-1; D possibly corresponds to TRBD1 (6 bases). Germline values: CDR1 LGHNA, CDR2 YNFKEQ. This CDR3 comprises 14 residues. Written as DNA, the CDR3 is TGTGCCAGCAGCCTATGGATAGGGGGGCGTGAAGGTTTCTTT. Amino acid sequence: CASSLWIGGREGFF.

Worth noting for this clonotype: A much larger clone is a single base away; this may be a read error. The chain couples TRBV6-5 to TRBJ2-2; D possibly corresponds to TRBD2 (6 bases). Germline CDR1 and CDR2: MNHEY and SVGAGI. CDR3 size: 13 residues. The CDR3 DNA is TGTGCCAGCAGTTACTCAACGCAACGGGAGCCGTTTTTT. This sequence encodes CASSYSTQREPFF.